This T cell receptor beta chain was found in a study of T cells in Graves' hyperthyroidism and ophthalmopathy (dated 2019 in TCRdb). Study-wide context: Peripheral blood was sampled at the time of initial diagnosis, prior to any treatment. To identify TCR V-J signatures that set the groups apart, the researchers used a discovery cohort of roughly 100 patients, made up of fewer than 50 with Graves' ophthalmopathy and 57 with stable Graves' hyperthyroidism. Prospective prediction of ophthalmopathy was tested in an independent validation cohort of approximately 18 hyperthyroidism patients and roughly 16 patients who later progressed to ophthalmopathy. For training and testing, the 80 to 100 patients in the discovery cohort were randomly divided in a 7:3 ratio. The study also compared thyroid tissue and blood T-cell repertoires from a handful of Graves' hyperthyroidism patients. Once sampling was done, hyperthyroidism patients were given methimazole at a starting dose of 30 mg daily, whereas ophthalmopathy patients were given high-dose intravenous methylprednisolone. The paper describes TCR Vbeta CDR3 sequencing of 135 peripheral blood samples, made up of around 41 ophthalmopathy patients, around 73 hyperthyroidism patients and 17 progressor patients.

This clonotype was found many times. Its antigen remains unidentified. It has no much larger one-base neighbor in the sample; base qualities were not kept. The TCR beta CDR3 regions were amplified from RNA transcripts. The TCR CDR3 was subjected to a first round of RT-PCR using the HTBI primer set and the Qiagen OneStep RT-PCR kit. A second multiplex PCR round built the libraries, followed by size selection and purification. Libraries were sequenced paired-end with 100 bp reads on an Illumina HiSeq2000. The paper's processing steps were these. SOAPnuke was used to process the raw data, removing reads that contained adapters or uncalled bases, had a mean Phred below 15, or lacked an exact match to the constant primer or identifier. High-quality paired reads were merged using COPE v1.2.5, and each unique nucleotide sequence was defined as a clonotype. Clonotypes were aligned to IMGT TRBV, TRBD and TRBJ reference segments using MiTCR v1.1. The analysis was restricted to V-J combinations with a frequency above 0.0001, which together covered 99.2% of the repertoires. A TCS score was defined as the ratio of F50 (clonal expansion) to E x V (chaos), with BLOSUM62-based TCRdist applied between CDR3 peptides within each V-J. Welch's t-statistics and random forest reduced around 510 V-J features to 10 to 15, which were used in a naive Bayes classifier (R e1071). In TCRdb, the public reads were trimmed at Q25 with fastp and aligned with MiXCR, with productive beta chains retained. Each entry is one CDR3 protein sequence, shown with its most common DNA and genes. TCRdb's processing, not the authors' own work, is the source of the V and J calls. The sample contains about 180,000 distinct CDR3 sequences, about a sixth of them found a single time. Approximately 28% of the sample belongs to the ten largest clones.

Via the germline V gene, CDR1 is SGHTA and CDR2 FQGNSA. Germline trimming: 4 bases from V, 2 bases from J; junction bases outside gene matches: 4. The CDR3 spans 15 residues, from the cysteine through the phenylalanine. The sequence is cut down to CDR3 DNA, 45 bases in frame from base 1. A patient counted as having stable Graves' hyperthyroidism if no progression to ophthalmopathy occurred over 18 months of follow-up. Hyperthyroidism patients were newly diagnosed, with disease duration under 2 months, and aged 18 to 65 years. Any patient with an uncontrolled infection, another autoimmune disease, pregnancy or lactation was excluded. Diagnoses relied on clinical symptoms, serum thyroxine and TRAb, thyroid ultrasound and orbital computed tomography. PBMCs were separated from roughly 9.6 ml of fresh peripheral blood using Ficoll-Paque density gradient centrifugation. Trizol reagent was used to extract total RNA, and RNA quality was then checked on an Agilent 2100 Bioanalyzer.

The investigation overall reported the following: Sample size was not statistically predetermined, and blinding of investigators to group allocation was not performed. Blood samples also contained most of the expanded thyroid clonotypes (frequency above 0.001), which suggests that blood repertoires may reflect thyroid immune responses. In validation, the model predicted progression to ophthalmopathy with approximately 70% sensitivity and approximately 72% specificity, a median of 6.5 months before onset. A model built on a 13 V-J signature distinguished ophthalmopathy from stable hyperthyroidism, reaching 87.88% sensitivity and about 81% specificity in cross-validation and 80%/75% in testing.

This clonotype was obtained from a woman in her forties or fifties with Graves' hyperthyroidism. The rearranged segments are TRBV7-2 and TRBJ1-5; 8 bases in the junction line up with TRBD1. The sequencing input was blood. This receptor carries the CDR3 CASSSQGAGNQPQHF. DNA sequence: TGTGCCAGCAGCTCCCAGGGGGCGGGCAATCAGCCCCAGCATTTT.